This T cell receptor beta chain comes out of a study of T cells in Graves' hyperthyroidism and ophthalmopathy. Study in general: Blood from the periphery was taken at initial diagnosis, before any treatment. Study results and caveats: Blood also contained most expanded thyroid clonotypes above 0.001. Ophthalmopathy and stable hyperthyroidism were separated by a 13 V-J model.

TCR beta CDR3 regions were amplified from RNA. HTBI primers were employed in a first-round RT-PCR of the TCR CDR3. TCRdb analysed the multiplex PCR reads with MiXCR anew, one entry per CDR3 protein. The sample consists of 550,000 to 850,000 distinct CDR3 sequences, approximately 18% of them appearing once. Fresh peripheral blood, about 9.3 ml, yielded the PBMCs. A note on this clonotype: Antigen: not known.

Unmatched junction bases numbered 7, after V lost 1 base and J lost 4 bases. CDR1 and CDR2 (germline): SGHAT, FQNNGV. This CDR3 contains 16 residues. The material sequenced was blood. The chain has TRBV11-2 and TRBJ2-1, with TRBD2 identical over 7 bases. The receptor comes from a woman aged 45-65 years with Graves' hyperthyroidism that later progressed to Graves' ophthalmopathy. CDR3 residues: CASSLARAGLYNEQFF. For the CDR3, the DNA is TGTGCCAGCAGCTTAGCCAGAGCGGGGCTATACAATGAGCAGTTCTTC.